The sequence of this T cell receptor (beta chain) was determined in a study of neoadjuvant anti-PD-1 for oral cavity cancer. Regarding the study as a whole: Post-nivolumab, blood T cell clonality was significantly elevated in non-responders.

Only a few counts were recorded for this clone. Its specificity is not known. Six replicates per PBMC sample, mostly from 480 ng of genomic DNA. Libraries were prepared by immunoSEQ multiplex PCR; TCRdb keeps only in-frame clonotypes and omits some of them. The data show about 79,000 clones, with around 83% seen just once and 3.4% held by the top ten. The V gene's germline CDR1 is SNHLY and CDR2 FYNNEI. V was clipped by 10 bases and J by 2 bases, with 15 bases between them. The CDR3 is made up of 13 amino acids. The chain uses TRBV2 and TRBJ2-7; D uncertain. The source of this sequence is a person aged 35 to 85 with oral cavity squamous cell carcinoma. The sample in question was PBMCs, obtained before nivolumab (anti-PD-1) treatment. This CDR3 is CATAGGGTYEQYF. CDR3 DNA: TGTGCCACCGCCGGTGGCGGAACCTACGAGCAGTACTTC.